The 23 T cell receptor beta chains below all came from one sample that was sequenced in a study of OX40 agonist ivuxolimab in advanced cancers. Measured with immunoSEQ multiplex PCR; TCRdb has only the in-frame clones, and not every one. The table lists fewer than 25,000 clones, about 88% of them singletons. Sequencing used CD4+ or CD8+ T cells sorted from blood, obtained in a trial of the OX40 agonist ivuxolimab. These receptors all come from an adult with an advanced solid tumor such as melanoma, head and neck, liver or kidney cancer.

The count of this clone is one. The J gene is TRBJ2-5, the V gene TRBV4-3, with 8 bases lining up with TRBD2. Unmatched junction bases numbered 0, after V lost 0 bases and J lost 3 bases. The CDR3 loop spans 14 amino acids. Germline CDR1 is LGHNA and CDR2 is YSLEER. CDR3 protein: CASSQETSEETQYF. DNA for the CDR3: TGCGCCAGCAGCCAAGAGACTAGCGAAGAGACCCAGTACTTC.

This chain connects TRBV30 to TRBJ2-5; D is possibly TRBD2 (6 bases). Looked up from germline, CDR1 is GTSNPN and CDR2 is SVGIG (reference sequence). CDR3 length: 13 amino acids. V was clipped by 5 bases and J by 2 bases, with 12 bases between them. CDR3 loop: CAWSRGIQETQYF. CDR3 coding DNA: TGTGCCTGGTCCCGGGGGATACAAGAGACCCAGTACTTC.

This clone was observed a handful of times. The chain links TRBV30 to TRBJ2-5, with 9 bases fitting TRBD2. V was clipped by 3 bases and J by 5 bases; unmatched bases: 16. The CDR3 loop spans 17 amino acids. The V gene's germline CDR1 is GTSNPN and CDR2 SVGIG (reference sequence). The CDR3 coding sequence is TGTGCCTGGAGCAGCTGGACTAGCGTAGGGGTAACGGAGACCCAGTACTTC. This translates into CAWSSWTSVGVTETQYF.

The chain employs TRBV6-6 and TRBJ2-7; TRBD2 matches at 10 bases. From germline, CDR1 is MNHNY and CDR2 SVGAGI (reference sequence). The junction had 6 bases not matched to a gene; V was cut back by 6 bases and J by 4 bases. The CDR3 runs 14 residues. The CDR3 loop reads CASRPGLAPYEQYF. The CDR3, as DNA: TGTGCCAGCAGACCGGGACTAGCGCCGTACGAGCAGTACTTC.

This chain uses TRBV2 with TRBJ1-4; no clear D. CDR1 and CDR2 (germline): SNHLY, FYNNEI. Trimming stripped 8 bases from V and 3 bases from J, with 7 bases between. The CDR3 runs to 12 residues. The CDR3 spells CASRVANEKLFF. DNA for the CDR3: TGTGCCAGCCGAGTAGCTAATGAAAAACTGTTTTTT.

J is TRBJ2-5 and V is TRBV5-1, with D maybe TRBD1 (8 bases). CDR3 length: 14 amino acids. The V gene lost 1 base and the J gene lost 4 bases, with 11 bases spanning the gap. The germline V gene encodes CDR1 SGHRS and CDR2 YFSETQ. CDR3 nucleotides: TGCGCCAGCAGCTTGAACAGGGGGGGAGAGACCCAGTACTTC. Its protein is CASSLNRGGETQYF.

This rearrangement joins TRBV5-5 to TRBJ2-6; possibly TRBD1 for D (5 bases). Germline V gene lookup returns CDR1 SGHKS and CDR2 YYEKEE (reference sequence). V lost 0 bases to trimming and J lost 4 bases, with 11 bases between them. This CDR3 region has 16 residues. The CDR3 nucleotides read TGTGCCAGCAGCTTGGAAGGGGTAGTAGGGGCCAACGTCCTGACTTTC. Its translation is CASSLEGVVGANVLTF.

In its sample, this clone was seen a few times. The chain couples TRBV7-2 to TRBJ1-6; 9 bases are shared with TRBD1. V shed 6 bases and J 9 bases; nucleotides not matched to a gene: 3. Germline CDR1 is SGHTA and CDR2 is FQGNSA. The CDR3 spans 13 residues. DNA of the CDR3: TGTGCCAGCAGTGAACAGGGGGCTTCACCCCTCCACTTT. The encoded protein is CASSEQGASPLHF.

The V call is TRBV10-2, the J call TRBJ2-3; the D gene is possibly TRBD1 (6 bases). This CDR3 spans 14 amino acids. Trimming took 4 bases from V and 2 from J, leaving 10 bases between them. Germline V lookup: CDR1 WSHSY, CDR2 SAAADI. The CDR3 DNA reads TGCGCCAGCAGTGGGACAGAAACCACAGATACGCAGTATTTT. Protein: CASSGTETTDTQYF.

The chain joins TRBV21-1 to TRBJ1-2; TRBD1 is the table's D call, not checked against the DNA. TRBV21-1 is noted as a pseudogene. The CDR3 spans 10 residues. CDR3 amino acids: CARRGWGYTF. Written as DNA, the CDR3 is TGTGCCAGGAGGGGGTGGGGCTACACCTTC.

The chain employs TRBV6-6 and TRBJ1-5; possible D gene TRBD1, 6 bases. Germline lookup yields CDR1 MNHNY and CDR2 SVGAGI (reference sequence). CDR3 length: 14 residues. The V gene lost 5 bases and the J gene lost 1 base, with 9 bases spanning the gap. The CDR3 spells CASSGQISNQPQHF. In DNA form, the CDR3 reads TGTGCCAGCAGTGGACAGATCAGCAATCAGCCCCAGCATTTT.

This chain links TRBV7-9 with TRBJ2-2, with D uncertain. The germline V gene encodes CDR1 SEHNR and CDR2 FQNEAQ (reference sequence). Trimming shortened V by 5 bases and J by 5 bases, and 9 bases separated the two germline ends. The length of the CDR3 is 13 residues. The CDR3: CASSQLSTGELFF. In DNA, the CDR3 is TGTGCCAGCAGCCAGCTAAGTACCGGGGAGCTGTTTTTT.

DNA for the CDR3: TGTGCCAGCAGCCAAGGAGGGGGAAGGGATGAGCAGTTCTTC. This gives the protein CASSQGGGRDEQFF. The genes are TRBV14 and TRBJ2-1; TRBD1 is a possible D gene (6 bases). Germline V gene data show CDR1 as SGHDN and CDR2 as FVKESK. With 1 base removed from V and 8 bases from J, the gap between germline ends came to 12 bases. This CDR3 is 14 amino acids long.

This clone has more than one count but fewer than ten. The rearrangement links TRBV12-5 to TRBJ1-6; D remains ambiguous. The CDR3 spans 15 residues. Germline-derived CDR1 and CDR2 are LGHNT and FRNRAP. V lost 0 bases to trimming and J lost 5 bases, with 8 bases between them. The CDR3 nucleotides are TGTGCTAGTGGTTTGGTACTAACCCATAATTCACCCCTCCACTTT. Translation gives CASGLVLTHNSPLHF.

The chain joins TRBV30 to TRBJ2-2; a possible D gene is TRBD1 (6 bases). The CDR3 covers 13 residues. The V and J ends lost 0 bases and 9 bases respectively, with 11 bases between them. Germline V gives CDR1 GTSNPN, CDR2 SVGIG (reference sequence). CDR3 nucleotides: TGTGCCTGGAGTGTAAAGGGGGTAAGGGAGCTGTTTTTT. Translation gives CAWSVKGVRELFF.

This clone was observed a few times. The chain is built from TRBV5-1 and TRBJ2-7; D is unresolved. Germline assignment: CDR1 SGHRS and CDR2 YFSETQ. Trimming stripped 4 bases from V and 3 bases from J, with 11 bases between. The CDR3 consists of 13 residues. The DNA for the CDR3 is TGCGCCAGCAGCAAGGACGGTGACTACGAGCAGTACTTC. The encoded protein is CASSKDGDYEQYF.

J is TRBJ1-2 and V is TRBV14; D uncertain. Germline lookup yields CDR1 SGHDN and CDR2 FVKESK. Trimming cost V 1 base and J 8 bases, with 11 bases left between them. The CDR3 consists of 13 residues. CDR3 loop: CASSQGLQYGYTF. In DNA, the CDR3 is TGTGCCAGCAGCCAAGGTTTGCAGTACGGCTACACCTTC.

V and J are TRBV7-9 and TRBJ2-3; 7 bases are a match to TRBD1. Trimming took 1 base from V and 2 from J; bases not matched to a gene: 3. Germline V gene data show CDR1 as SEHNR and CDR2 as FQNEAQ (reference sequence). The CDR3 is made up of 15 amino acids. CDR3 DNA sequence: TGTGCCAGCAGCTTAGGACAGGGCCCCACAGATACGCAGTATTTT. Translating gives CASSLGQGPTDTQYF.

The V gene is TRBV10-3, the J gene TRBJ1-1, with unresolved D. The CDR3 has 13 residues. Trimming shortened V by 0 bases and J by 0 bases, and 2 bases separated the two germline ends. Germline CDR1 is ENHRY and CDR2 is SYGVKD. The CDR3 spells CAISESVNTEAFF. CDR3 bases: TGTGCCATCAGTGAGTCTGTGAACACTGAAGCTTTCTTT.

This clone was detected only once. The rearrangement joins TRBV7-9 to TRBJ2-1, with D perhaps TRBD2 (6 bases). V shed 4 bases and J shed 0 bases, with 16 bases lying between them. Germline loops: CDR1 SEHNR, CDR2 FQNEAQ (reference sequence). The CDR3 has 17 residues. Written as DNA, the CDR3 is TGTGCCAGCAGCTCCTTCGGGAGAAGGGGCTCCTACAATGAGCAGTTCTTC. Translating it yields CASSSFGRRGSYNEQFF.

The count of this clone is one. The gene calls are TRBV4-3 and TRBJ1-5; no definite D call. V was trimmed by 1 base and J by 4 bases, leaving 14 bases between them. The CDR3 is 16 amino acids. Looked up from germline, CDR1 is LGHNA and CDR2 is YSLEER. CDR3 sequence reads: CASSQGVLTVNQPQHF. The CDR3 bases are TGCGCCAGCAGCCAAGGTGTCCTTACGGTAAATCAGCCCCAGCATTTT.

The rearrangement uses TRBV15 and TRBJ1-2; D is unresolved. V dropped 0 bases and J dropped 2 bases, with 10 bases sitting between them. The CDR3 has 15 amino acids. Germline V gene lookup returns CDR1 LNHNV and CDR2 YYDKDF (reference sequence). The CDR3 here is CATSRDRAGNYGYTF. In DNA, the CDR3 is TGTGCCACCAGCAGAGATAGGGCGGGAAACTATGGCTACACCTTC.

The rearrangement links TRBV7-2 to TRBJ2-7; no clear D gene. Trimming removed 3 bases from V and 4 bases from J, with 13 bases in between. CDR3 length: 14 amino acids. Germline V gene sequence: CDR1 SGHTA, CDR2 FQGNSA. The CDR3 protein is CASSFGFRGYEQYF. CDR3 nucleotides: TGTGCCAGCAGCTTCGGTTTCCGTGGGTACGAGCAGTACTTC.